The subject of this entry is one TCR beta chain. The CDR3 regions of TCR beta were amplified from RNA transcripts. During a first-round RT-PCR of the TCR CDR3, the HTBI primer set was used. MiXCR was run by TCRdb on the multiplex PCR reads, yielding one entry per CDR3 protein. The sample lists hundreds of thousands of distinct CDR3 sequences, 16% occurring once. The data belong to a study of T cells in Graves' hyperthyroidism and ophthalmopathy. Germline values: CDR1 SGHDN, CDR2 FVKESK. Trimming stripped 1 base from V and 5 bases from J, with 17 bases between. CDR3 length equals 16 residues. Sequencing was done on a sample of blood. This rearrangement joins TRBV14 to TRBJ1-2, with D unresolved. The sequence derives from a woman between 18 and 29 years old with Graves' hyperthyroidism. The CDR3 sequence: CASSQGAQTGIYGYTF. The CDR3 DNA reads TGTGCCAGCAGCCAAGGAGCACAGACGGGGATATATGGCTACACCTTC.